A single sample is the source of the 29 T cell receptor beta chains below, sequenced in a study of T cell responses to AZD1222 COVID-19 vaccine. Sequencing was performed with immunoSEQ multiplex PCR; in TCRdb, only in-frame clones are kept and a portion is missing. The data contain 130,000 to 150,000 clones, about 90% of them singletons. The specimen comprised peripheral blood, sampled on day 0 of AZD1222 vaccination. The source is an adult in good health.

V and J are TRBV25-1 and TRBJ1-6, with D possibly matching TRBD1 (5 bases). Trimming removed 2 bases at V and 9 bases at J, with 11 bases between. The CDR3 extends over 14 amino acids. The germline V gene has CDR1 MGHDK and CDR2 SYGVNS. Here the CDR3 reads CASSEGGVGSPLHF. DNA of the CDR3: TGTGCCAGCAGTGAAGGAGGGGTTGGTTCACCCCTCCACTTT.

This clone was seen a single time. The chain combines TRBV7-3 with TRBJ1-3; D unclear. The CDR3 has 13 amino acids. The germline CDR1 and CDR2 sequences are SGHTA and FQGTGA. Trimming removed 0 bases from V and 2 bases from J, with 2 bases in between. The CDR3 DNA follows: TGTGCCAGCAGCTTAACGCCTGGAAACACCATATATTTT. It encodes CASSLTPGNTIYF.

Only one count was recorded for this clone. The CDR3 DNA is TGTGCCAGCAGGTTACAGGGGGCCCATGAGCAGTTCTTC. Protein sequence: CASRLQGAHEQFF. The chain joins TRBV12-3 or TRBV12-4 to TRBJ2-1; 9 bases line up with TRBD1. This CDR3 is built from 13 residues. V shed 6 bases, J shed 8 bases, and the junction held 5 bases outside the gene matches.

This chain links TRBV5-4 with TRBJ2-3, with 9 bases aligning to TRBD2. The CDR3 is made up of 16 amino acids. Germline CDR1 reads SGHNT; CDR2 reads YYREEE (reference sequence). Losses at the gene ends were 7 bases for V and 6 bases for J; bases not matched to a gene: 15. CDR3 coding DNA: TGTGCCAGCGCGGCGGGGGGGCTTAGGGTGGCTGATACGCAGTATTTT. It translates to CASAAGGLRVADTQYF. The complete variable domain, with remaining parts taken from reference TRBV5-4 and TRBJ2-3, reads ETGVTQSPTHLIKTRGQQVTLRCSSQSGHNTVSWYQQALGQGPQFIFQYYREEENGRGNFPPRFSGLQFPNYSSELNVNALELDDSALYLCASAAGGLRVADTQYFGPGTRLTVL.

This chain links TRBV6-2 or TRBV6-3 with TRBJ2-4; TRBD1 is a possible D gene (6 bases). The CDR3 totals 14 residues. From germline, CDR1 is MNHEY and CDR2 SVGEGT. V shed 1 base and J shed 5 bases, with 9 bases lying between them. The CDR3 DNA is TGTGCCAGCAGTTACTGGAACAGGGAAAACATTCAGTACTTC. Translation: CASSYWNRENIQYF.

The chain uses TRBV15 and TRBJ2-1; TRBD2 agrees at 7 bases. V lost 3 bases and J lost 9; bases outside the gene matches: 14. Germline assignment: CDR1 LNHNV and CDR2 YYDKDF (reference sequence). There are 16 residues in the CDR3. Here the CDR3 reads CATSSPGGLDLGEQFF. In DNA, the CDR3 is TGTGCCACCAGCAGCCCGGGAGGACTAGATCTAGGTGAGCAGTTCTTC.

V usage is TRBV9 and J usage is TRBJ2-5, with D perhaps TRBD1 or TRBD2 (5 bases each). Between the trimmed V and J ends, which lost 3 bases and 5 bases, there was a span of 14 bases. Germline CDR1 reads SGDLS; CDR2 reads YYNGEE. The CDR3 loop spans 14 amino acids. The CDR3 sequence is CASSGERGFETQYF. In DNA, the CDR3 is TGTGCCAGCAGCGGCGAGAGGGGATTCGAGACCCAGTACTTC.

V and J are TRBV5-1 and TRBJ1-1; D uncertain. The germline CDR1 and CDR2 sequences are SGHRS and YFSETQ. V was shortened by 5 bases and J by 2 bases, with 7 bases between the two germline ends. CDR3 length equals 12 residues. Here the CDR3 reads CASRTANTEAFF. The CDR3 nucleotides are TGCGCCAGCAGGACTGCTAACACTGAAGCTTTCTTT.

J is TRBJ2-1 and V is TRBV7-8; weak D call: TRBD2 (5 bases). The CDR3 consists of 14 residues. Germline loops: CDR1 SGHVS, CDR2 FQNEAQ. V was cut by 5 bases and J by 10 bases, with 18 bases left in between. The CDR3: CASSTYSSLQEQFF. CDR3 DNA: TGTGCCAGCAGCACGTACTCTAGCCTCCAGGAGCAGTTCTTC.

This clone was seen just once. V usage is TRBV2 and J usage is TRBJ1-5; D is uncertain. V was pared by 6 bases and J by 1 base, with 7 bases between. The V gene's germline CDR1 is SNHLY and CDR2 FYNNEI. The CDR3 is 13 amino acids. The CDR3 DNA follows: TGTGCCAGCAGGGCGGGGAGCAATCAGCCCCAGCATTTT. Translating gives CASRAGSNQPQHF.

This clone was counted a few times. V is TRBV19 and J is TRBJ1-5; TRBD1 matches 9 bases. Germline CDR1 LNHDA, CDR2 SQIVND (reference sequence). J was trimmed by 2 bases and V by 4 bases; bases with no gene match: 3. The CDR3 sequence is 15 residues long. CDR3 protein: CASSTTGGRNQPQHF. DNA for the CDR3: TGTGCCAGTAGTACGACAGGGGGTCGCAATCAGCCCCAGCATTTT.

As to this clone: The sample carries other DNA sequences with the same CDR3. The V call is TRBV5-1, the J call TRBJ2-7; 11 bases align to TRBD1. This CDR3 contains 14 residues. Losses at the gene ends were 4 bases for V and 2 bases for J; bases not matched to a gene: 2. The germline V gene encodes CDR1 SGHRS and CDR2 YFSETQ. The CDR3 here is CASSPGQGAYEQYF. The CDR3 region has the DNA TGCGCCAGCAGCCCGGGACAGGGGGCCTACGAGCAGTACTTC.

V and J are TRBV4-2 and TRBJ1-5; 10 positions agree with TRBD1. Germline-derived CDR1 and CDR2 are LGHNA and YNFKEQ. Trimming removed 1 base from V and 6 bases from J; junction bases left unmatched: 9. This CDR3 has 17 residues. The CDR3 DNA follows: TGTGCCAGCAGCCAAGGGGGGGGACAGGGGCCCCGTCAGCCCCAGCATTTT. As protein: CASSQGGGQGPRQPQHF.

The V gene is TRBV12-3 or TRBV12-4, the J gene TRBJ1-3; D perhaps matches TRBD1 (5 bases). With 7 bases removed from V and 2 bases from J, the gap between germline ends came to 9 bases. This CDR3 spans 13 amino acids. CDR3 in amino acids: CASTLGAGNTIYF. CDR3 sequence (DNA): TGTGCCAGCACCCTGGGGGCTGGAAACACCATATATTTT.

In its sample, this clone was seen once. The chain has TRBV9 and TRBJ2-5; D unclear. CDR3 size: 14 residues. Germline V gene sequence: CDR1 SGDLS, CDR2 YYNGEE. V lost 4 bases to trimming and J lost 4 bases, with 14 bases between them. As DNA, the CDR3 is TGTGCCAGCAGCCCAGACCCCGCGGCAGAGACCCAGTACTTC. Protein sequence: CASSPDPAAETQYF.

The V call is TRBV6-1, the J call TRBJ1-1; no reliable D call. The CDR3 runs 13 residues. Germline V lookup: CDR1 MNHNS, CDR2 SASEGT. The V end was cut by 2 bases, the J end by 7 bases, with 11 bases between. CDR3 protein: CASSERAAVEAFF. The CDR3 nucleotides are TGTGCCAGCAGTGAACGGGCGGCGGTTGAAGCTTTCTTT.

This clone was picked up one time. The V call is TRBV19, the J call TRBJ1-5; D is unresolved. Germline V gene lookup returns CDR1 LNHDA and CDR2 SQIVND (reference sequence). V was shortened by 2 bases and J by 7 bases, with 9 bases between the two germline ends. CDR3 length equals 13 residues. CDR3 in amino acids: CASSIQDSQPQHF. The CDR3 coding sequence is TGTGCCAGTAGTATACAGGATTCCCAGCCCCAGCATTTT.

The chain is built from TRBV4-1 and TRBJ2-7; 10 bases agree with TRBD2. CDR3 length: 15 residues. Per the germline V gene, CDR1 is MGHRA and CDR2 is YSYEKL. Losses at the gene ends were 4 bases for V and 2 bases for J; bases not matched to a gene: 5. The CDR3 nucleotides read TGCGCCAGCAGCCGGACTAGCGGTACTACCTACGAGCAGTACTTC. This encodes CASSRTSGTTYEQYF.

The V and J genes are TRBV7-6 and TRBJ1-1; tentative D call: TRBD1 (5 bases). In germline, CDR1 is SGHVS, CDR2 FNYEAQ. This CDR3 is built from 16 residues. Between the trimmed V and J ends, which lost 5 bases and 4 bases, there was a span of 20 bases. The CDR3, as DNA: TGTGCCAGCAGCGGGAAGCGGGGGACGAGGATCACTGAAGCTTTCTTT. Protein product: CASSGKRGTRITEAFF.

V is TRBV4-3 and J is TRBJ2-1; D ambiguous. The CDR3 is 15 residues long. V lost 4 bases and J lost 10, with 20 bases in between. Germline V CDR1 and CDR2: LGHNA, YSLEER. The CDR3 DNA reads as TGCGCCAGCAGCCCCCTGTGGGTGTCCTTGATGGAGCAGTTCTTC. It codes for CASSPLWVSLMEQFF.

V and J are TRBV2 and TRBJ2-5; D remains ambiguous. Germline CDR1 reads SNHLY; CDR2 reads FYNNEI. Trimming took 6 bases from V and 5 from J, leaving 7 bases between them. CDR3 size: 11 residues. This CDR3 is CASRLSETQYF. The DNA of the CDR3 is TGTGCCAGCAGGTTAAGTGAGACCCAGTACTTC.

The V and J genes are TRBV7-8 and TRBJ1-4, with D uncertain. This CDR3 is 15 amino acids long. Trimming shortened V by 0 bases and J by 0 bases, and 5 bases separated the two germline ends. Germline V gene data show CDR1 as SGHVS and CDR2 as FQNEAQ. The CDR3 here is CASSLAEATNEKLFF. As DNA, the CDR3 is TGTGCCAGCAGCTTAGCGGAGGCAACTAATGAAAAACTGTTTTTT.

V gene TRBV4-3 combines with J gene TRBJ2-3; D is uncertain. Trimming cost V 0 bases and J 6 bases, with 10 bases left between them. Germline CDR1 reads LGHNA; CDR2 reads YSLEER. This CDR3 spans 14 amino acids. The chain's CDR3 is CASSQDRGRDTQYF. CDR3 DNA sequence: TGCGCCAGCAGCCAAGATCGTGGGCGGGATACGCAGTATTTT.

This chain uses TRBV4-3 with TRBJ2-3; no definite D call. The V end lost 1 base, the J end lost 1 base, and 6 bases lay between the germline ends. The CDR3 runs 14 residues. Germline CDR1 LGHNA, CDR2 YSLEER. CDR3 bases: TGCGCCAGCAGCCAAGGACTCGGCACAGATACGCAGTATTTT. It codes for CASSQGLGTDTQYF.

The rearrangement joins TRBV5-6 to TRBJ1-6, with D unclear. CDR1 SGHDT and CDR2 YYEEEE come from the germline V gene. The V end was cut by 0 bases, the J end by 5 bases, with 6 bases between. The CDR3 spans 14 residues. Here the CDR3 reads CASSLVGNNSPLHF. The CDR3 region has the DNA TGTGCCAGCAGCTTGGTCGGAAATAATTCACCCCTCCACTTT.

This chain links TRBV2 with TRBJ2-3; unclear D gene. There are 15 residues in the CDR3. Germline V gene sequence: CDR1 SNHLY, CDR2 FYNNEI. Trimming shortened V by 10 bases and J by 0 bases, and 17 bases separated the two germline ends. The DNA for the CDR3 is TGTGCCACCCCCAGCGAAGCCCTTAGCACAGATACGCAGTATTTT. Translation gives CATPSEALSTDTQYF.

The V and J genes are TRBV9 and TRBJ2-2, with D possibly TRBD1 on 5 matching bases. Trimming pared 0 bases from V and 1 base from J, leaving 19 bases between. Germline CDR1 SGDLS, CDR2 YYNGEE. CDR3 length: 19 amino acids. Here the CDR3 reads CASSVDGRAFSLNTGELFF. CDR3 coding DNA: TGTGCCAGCAGCGTAGATGGCAGGGCCTTTTCCCTGAACACCGGGGAGCTGTTTTTT. Full variable domain (remainder filled in from reference TRBV9 and TRBJ2-2): DSGVTQTPKHLITATGQRVTLRCSPRSGDLSVYWYQQSLDQGLQFLIQYYNGEERAKGNILERFSAQQFPDLHSELNLSSLELGDSALYFCASSVDGRAFSLNTGELFFGEGSRLTVL.

The V and J genes are TRBV24-1 and TRBJ2-2, with 8 nucleotides matching TRBD1. Germline V lookup: CDR1 KGHDR, CDR2 SFDVKD. V lost 5 bases and J lost 6; bases outside the gene matches: 4. This CDR3 is built from 14 residues. The CDR3 DNA sequence: TGTGCCACCAGTGGAGGACAGGGAGCCGGGGAGCTGTTTTTT. Encoded protein: CATSGGQGAGELFF.

The V gene is TRBV2, the J gene TRBJ2-2; possible D gene TRBD1, 6 bases. V lost 6 bases, J lost 6 bases, and 8 bases lay in between. There are 12 residues in the CDR3. Germline CDR1 and CDR2: SNHLY and FYNNEI. The CDR3: CASSSGAGELFF. The CDR3 DNA reads as TGTGCCAGCAGCTCAGGGGCCGGGGAGCTGTTTTTT.